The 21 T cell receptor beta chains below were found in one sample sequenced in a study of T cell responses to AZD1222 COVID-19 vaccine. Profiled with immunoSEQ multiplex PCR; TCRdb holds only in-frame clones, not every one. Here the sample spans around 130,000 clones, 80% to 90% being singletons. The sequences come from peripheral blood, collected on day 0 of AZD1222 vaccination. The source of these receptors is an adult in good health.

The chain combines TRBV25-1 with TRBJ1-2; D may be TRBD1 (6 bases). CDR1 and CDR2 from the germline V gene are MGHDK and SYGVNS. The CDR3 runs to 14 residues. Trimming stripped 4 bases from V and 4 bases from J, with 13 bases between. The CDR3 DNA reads TGTGCCAGCAGTGCAGGGGTGGGCCCCTATGGCTACACCTTC. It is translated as CASSAGVGPYGYTF.

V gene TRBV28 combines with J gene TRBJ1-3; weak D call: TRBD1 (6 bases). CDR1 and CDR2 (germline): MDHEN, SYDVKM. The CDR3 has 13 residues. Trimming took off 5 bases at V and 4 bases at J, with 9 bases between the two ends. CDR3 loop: CASSRDRGNTIYF. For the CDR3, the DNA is TGTGCCAGCAGTCGCGACAGGGGAAACACCATATATTTT.

DNA of the CDR3: TGTGCCAGCAGTTTAGGAGCCGGGACCACCACTGAAGCTTTCTTT. Its protein product is CASSLGAGTTTEAFF. The rearrangement uses TRBV28 and TRBJ1-1; a possible D gene is TRBD1 (5 bases). Germline V gene sequence: CDR1 MDHEN, CDR2 SYDVKM. The V gene lost 2 bases and the J gene lost 4 bases, with 14 bases spanning the gap. CDR3 size: 15 residues. Together with reference TRBV28 and TRBJ1-1, the CDR3 gives the full variable domain: DVKVTQSSRYLVKRTGEKVFLECVQDMDHENMFWYRQDPGLGLRLIYFSYDVKMKEKGDIPEGYSVSREKKERFSLILESASTNQTSMYLCASSLGAGTTTEAFFGQGTRLTVV.

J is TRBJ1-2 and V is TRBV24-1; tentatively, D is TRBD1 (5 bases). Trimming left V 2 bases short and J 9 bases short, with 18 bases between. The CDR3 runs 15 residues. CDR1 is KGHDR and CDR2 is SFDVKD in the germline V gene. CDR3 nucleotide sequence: TGTGCCACCAGTGATTCTGGGGCAGGGACGTATCGCTACACCTTC. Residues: CATSDSGAGTYRYTF.

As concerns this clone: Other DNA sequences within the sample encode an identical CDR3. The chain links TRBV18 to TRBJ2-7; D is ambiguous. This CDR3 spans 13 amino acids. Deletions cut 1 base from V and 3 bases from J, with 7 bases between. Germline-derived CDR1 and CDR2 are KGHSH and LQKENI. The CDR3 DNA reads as TGTGCCAGCTCACCACAGGGTAGCTACGAGCAGTACTTC. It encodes CASSPQGSYEQYF.

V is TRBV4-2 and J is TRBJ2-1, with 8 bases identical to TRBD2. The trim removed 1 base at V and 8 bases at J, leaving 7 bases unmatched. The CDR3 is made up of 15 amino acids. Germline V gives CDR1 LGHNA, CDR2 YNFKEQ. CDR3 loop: CASSQGEGGGYEQFF. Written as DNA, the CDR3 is TGTGCCAGCAGCCAAGGAGAGGGCGGGGGGTATGAGCAGTTCTTC.

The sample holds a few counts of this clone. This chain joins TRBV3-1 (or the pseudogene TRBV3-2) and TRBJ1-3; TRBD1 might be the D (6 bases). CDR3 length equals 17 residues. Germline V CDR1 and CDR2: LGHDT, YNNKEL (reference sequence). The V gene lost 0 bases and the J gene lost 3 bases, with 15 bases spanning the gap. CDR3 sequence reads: CASSQDLGGLGGNTIYF. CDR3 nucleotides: TGTGCCAGCAGCCAAGATCTCGGGGGGCTTGGTGGAAACACCATATATTTT.

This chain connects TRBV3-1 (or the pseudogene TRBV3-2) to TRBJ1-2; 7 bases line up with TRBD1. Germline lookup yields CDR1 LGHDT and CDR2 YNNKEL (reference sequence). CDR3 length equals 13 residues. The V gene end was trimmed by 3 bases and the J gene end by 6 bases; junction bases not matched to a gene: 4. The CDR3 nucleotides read TGTGCCAGCAGCCAGACAGGGTTAAATGGCTACACCTTC. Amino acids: CASSQTGLNGYTF.

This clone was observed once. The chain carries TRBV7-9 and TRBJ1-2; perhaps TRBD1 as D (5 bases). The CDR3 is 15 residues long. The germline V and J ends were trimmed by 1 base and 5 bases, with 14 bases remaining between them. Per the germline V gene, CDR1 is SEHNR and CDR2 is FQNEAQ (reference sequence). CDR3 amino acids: CASSLVARARYGYTF. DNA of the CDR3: TGTGCCAGCAGCTTAGTGGCCAGGGCCCGTTATGGCTACACCTTC.

CDR3 coding DNA: TGTGCCAGCAGCATATCGGAGACCCAGTACTTC. Amino acid sequence: CASSISETQYF. The chain couples TRBV13 to TRBJ2-5; D unresolved. The V and J ends lost 5 bases and 5 bases respectively, with 6 bases between them. Germline loops: CDR1 PRHDT, CDR2 FYEKMQ (reference sequence). CDR3 size: 11 residues.

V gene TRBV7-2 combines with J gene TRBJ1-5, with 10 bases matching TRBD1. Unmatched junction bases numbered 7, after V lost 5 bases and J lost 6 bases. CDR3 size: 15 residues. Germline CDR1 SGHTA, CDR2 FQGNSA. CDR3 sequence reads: CASSRTGGQGQPQHF. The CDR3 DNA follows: TGTGCCAGCAGCCGGACAGGGGGGCAGGGTCAGCCCCAGCATTTT.

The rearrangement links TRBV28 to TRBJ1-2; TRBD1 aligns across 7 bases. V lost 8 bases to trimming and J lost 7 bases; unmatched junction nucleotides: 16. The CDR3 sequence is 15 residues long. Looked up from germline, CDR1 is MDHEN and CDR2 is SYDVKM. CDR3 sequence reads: CASVAREGAARGYTF. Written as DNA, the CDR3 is TGTGCCAGCGTTGCACGCGAGGGGGCGGCCCGTGGCTACACCTTC.

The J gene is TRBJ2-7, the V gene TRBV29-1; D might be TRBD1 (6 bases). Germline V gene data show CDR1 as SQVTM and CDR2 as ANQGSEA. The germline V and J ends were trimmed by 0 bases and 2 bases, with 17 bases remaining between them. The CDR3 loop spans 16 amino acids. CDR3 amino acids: CSVEDRSLTGTYEQYF. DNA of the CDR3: TGCAGCGTTGAAGATAGGTCCTTGACAGGAACCTACGAGCAGTACTTC.

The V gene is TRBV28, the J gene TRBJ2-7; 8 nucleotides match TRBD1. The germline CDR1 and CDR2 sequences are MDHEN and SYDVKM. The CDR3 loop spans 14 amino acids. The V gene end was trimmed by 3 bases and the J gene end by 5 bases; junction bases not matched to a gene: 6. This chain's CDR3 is CASSLTGETHEQYF. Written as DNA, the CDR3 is TGTGCCAGCAGTTTGACAGGGGAGACCCACGAGCAGTACTTC.

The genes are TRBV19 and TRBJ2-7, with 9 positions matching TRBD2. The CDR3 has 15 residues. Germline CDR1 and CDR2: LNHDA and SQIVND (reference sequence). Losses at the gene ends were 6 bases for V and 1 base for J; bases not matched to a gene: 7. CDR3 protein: CASSPGLAPSYEQYF. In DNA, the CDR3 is TGTGCCAGTAGCCCCGGACTAGCGCCTTCCTACGAGCAGTACTTC.

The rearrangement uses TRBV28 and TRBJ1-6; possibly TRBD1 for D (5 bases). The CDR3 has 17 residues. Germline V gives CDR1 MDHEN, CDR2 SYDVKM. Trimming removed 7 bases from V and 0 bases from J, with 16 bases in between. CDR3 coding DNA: TGTGCCAGCACGCCAGGAGACAGACGCTCCTATAATTCACCCCTCCACTTT. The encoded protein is CASTPGDRRSYNSPLHF.

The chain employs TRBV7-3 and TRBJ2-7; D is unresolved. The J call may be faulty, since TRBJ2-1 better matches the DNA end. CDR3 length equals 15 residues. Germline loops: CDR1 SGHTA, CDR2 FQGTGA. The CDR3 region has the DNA TGTGCCAGCAGCTTACAGCCCCAGGTTGATAGTGAGCAGTTCTTC. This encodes CASSLQPQVDSEQFF.

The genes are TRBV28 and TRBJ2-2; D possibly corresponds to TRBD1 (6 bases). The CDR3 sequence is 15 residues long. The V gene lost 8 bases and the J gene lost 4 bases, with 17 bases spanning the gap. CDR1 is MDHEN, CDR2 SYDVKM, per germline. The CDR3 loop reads CASRGVQGSTGELFF. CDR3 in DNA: TGTGCCAGCCGAGGGGTACAGGGCAGCACCGGGGAGCTGTTTTTT.

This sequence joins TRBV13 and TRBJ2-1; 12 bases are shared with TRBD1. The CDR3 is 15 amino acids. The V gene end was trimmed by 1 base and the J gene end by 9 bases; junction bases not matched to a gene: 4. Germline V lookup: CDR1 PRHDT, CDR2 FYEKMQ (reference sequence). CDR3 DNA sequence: TGTGCCAGCAGCTTAGAGGGACAGGGGGCTACTGAGCAGTTCTTC. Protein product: CASSLEGQGATEQFF.

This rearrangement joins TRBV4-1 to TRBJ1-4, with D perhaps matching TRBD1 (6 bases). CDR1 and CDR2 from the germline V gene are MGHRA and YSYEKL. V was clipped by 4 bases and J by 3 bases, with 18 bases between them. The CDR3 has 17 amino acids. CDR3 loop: CASSRPTSRGSNEKLFF. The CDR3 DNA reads TGCGCCAGCAGCCGTCCCACTTCCAGGGGCTCTAATGAAAAACTGTTTTTT.

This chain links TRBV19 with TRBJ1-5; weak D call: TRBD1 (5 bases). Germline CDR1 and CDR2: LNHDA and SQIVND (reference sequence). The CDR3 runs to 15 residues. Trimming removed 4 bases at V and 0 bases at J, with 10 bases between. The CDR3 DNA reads TGTGCCAGTAGTAAGACAGACCTTAGCAATCAGCCCCAGCATTTT. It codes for CASSKTDLSNQPQHF. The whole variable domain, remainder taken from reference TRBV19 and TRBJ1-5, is DGGITQSPKYLFRKEGQNVTLSCEQNLNHDAMYWYRQDPGQGLRLIYYSQIVNDFQKGDIAEGYSVSREKKESFPLTVTSAQKNPTAFYLCASSKTDLSNQPQHFGDGTRLSIL.